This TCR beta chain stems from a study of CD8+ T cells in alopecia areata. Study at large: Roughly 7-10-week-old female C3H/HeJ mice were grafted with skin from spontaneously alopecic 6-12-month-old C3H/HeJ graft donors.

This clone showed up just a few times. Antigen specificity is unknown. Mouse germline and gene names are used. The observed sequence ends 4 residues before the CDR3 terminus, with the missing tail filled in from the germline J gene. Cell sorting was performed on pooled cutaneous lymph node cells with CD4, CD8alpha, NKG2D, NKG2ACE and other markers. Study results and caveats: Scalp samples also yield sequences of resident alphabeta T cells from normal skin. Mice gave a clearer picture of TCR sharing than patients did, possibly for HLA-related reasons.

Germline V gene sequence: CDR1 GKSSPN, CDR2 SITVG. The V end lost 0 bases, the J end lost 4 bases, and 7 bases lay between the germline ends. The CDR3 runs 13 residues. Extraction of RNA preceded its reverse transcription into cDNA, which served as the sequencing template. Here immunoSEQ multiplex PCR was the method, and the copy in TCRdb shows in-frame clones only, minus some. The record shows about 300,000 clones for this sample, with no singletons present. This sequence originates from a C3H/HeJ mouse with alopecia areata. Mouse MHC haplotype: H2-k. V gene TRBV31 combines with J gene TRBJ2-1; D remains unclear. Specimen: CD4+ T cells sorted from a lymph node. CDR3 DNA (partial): TGTGCCTGGAGTCTAGCGACATATGCT. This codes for CAWSLATYA. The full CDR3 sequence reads CAWSLATYAEQFF.